This TCR beta chain was documented in a study of T cells in Graves' hyperthyroidism and ophthalmopathy. RNA transcripts were the template for amplifying TCR beta CDR3 regions. The HTBI set primed first-round TCR CDR3 RT-PCR. In TCRdb, the multiplex PCR reads were re-called with MiXCR into one record per CDR3 protein. The sample holds some 570,000 distinct CDR3 sequences, 11% to 15% seen once. V dropped 6 bases and J dropped 5; count of bases not matched to a gene: 14. The V gene's germline CDR1 is LNHDA and CDR2 SQIVND (reference sequence). This CDR3 is 16 amino acids long. V and J are TRBV19 and TRBJ2-7; TRBD2 matches 9 bases. The sample was blood. The TCR sequence derives from a woman younger than 35 with Graves' ophthalmopathy. CDR3 in DNA: TGTGCCAGTAGAAGCGCCCTCCTAGCGGGGCCCCACGAGCAGTACTTC. Its protein product is CASRSALLAGPHEQYF.